This T cell receptor beta chain was retrieved from a study of blood T cell repertoires in COVID-19. Study context: Samples of COVID-19 (acute and convalescent) were obtained from the United States, Italy and Spain. PBMCs, B-cell-depleted T cells, or T cells provided the cDNA or gDNA that made up the material.

CDR1 is SGHVS and CDR2 is FNYEAQ in the germline V gene. Between the trimmed V and J ends, which lost 5 bases and 5 bases, there was a span of 16 bases. The CDR3 extends over 16 amino acids. As handled by the study authors: Nucleated cell number was recorded as an estimate derived from reference gene primer amplification. Produced via immunoSEQ multiplex PCR; TCRdb's table is partial and in-frame only. D and trimming were read from the DNA, whereas the V and J calls and clone size are those reported in that table. The profile covers about 170,000 clones, with 80% to 90% appearing a single time and 3% to 4.5% taken by the ten largest.

The sequence derives from a man aged 18 to 30 with active or convalescent COVID-19. V and J are TRBV7-6 and TRBJ1-6; D possibly corresponds to TRBD1 (6 bases). Specimen: peripheral blood. The chain's CDR3 is CASSQQSGQNNSPLHF. CDR3 DNA: TGTGCCAGCAGCCAACAGTCGGGACAAAATAATTCACCCCTCCACTTT.